The clone carrying this T cell receptor beta chain was seen only a few times. Its target is not known. V was cut by 9 bases and J by 0 bases, with 15 bases left in between. This CDR3 comprises 15 residues. The germline gives CDR1 LNHDA, CDR2 SQIVND (reference sequence). Profiling relied on immunoSEQ multiplex PCR, and the TCRdb table lists in-frame clones only, not all of them. The data contain about 92,000 clones, roughly 88% of them singletons. The sample is drawn from a study of T cell responses to AZD1222 COVID-19 vaccine. Study-level information: Researchers grouped second doses given at about 4 or about 12 weeks into one pool. Study-level findings and limits: Most donors were white British and more were female, and clonal diversity was possibly underestimated. Vaccine-related CD4 TCRs covered spike, predominating at 160-218 and 743-854. Repertoire collection took place solely once the T cell response had peaked.

J is TRBJ2-1 and V is TRBV19; D gene unclear. Material: peripheral blood, obtained on day 0 of AZD1222 vaccination. The TCR originated in an adult in good health. The CDR3 region has the DNA TGTGCCAGCGTGATGGATCGGAGCTCCTACAATGAGCAGTTCTTC. Translation: CASVMDRSSYNEQFF.